This T cell receptor beta chain is drawn from a study of blood T cells in healthy people across ages. Primed by a sample-barcoded 5' primer and a J-beta primer mix, a second PCR proceeded for 7 to 11 cycles. TCRdb fed the 5' RACE reads into MiXCR, producing one record per CDR3 protein. The table lists 800,000 or so distinct CDR3 sequences, around a quarter of them singletons. Germline values: CDR1 SQVTM, CDR2 ANQGSEA. V dropped 0 bases and J dropped 0; count of bases not matched to a gene: 7. This CDR3 spans 19 amino acids. The table lists this clonotype with a few counts. These data were also filed under a second study, of T cells of mothers and their children.

The specimen was blood. The sequence came from a boy aged 5-17 years in good health. The chain has TRBV29-1 and TRBJ2-3, with 15 bases fitting TRBD2. The CDR3 nucleotides are TGCAGCGTTGAAGACCGACGGACTAGCGGGGGGGCTAGCACAGATACGCAGTATTTT. This encodes CSVEDRRTSGGASTDTQYF.